A selection of T cell receptor beta chains follows, all from one sample in a study of CD8+ T cells in alopecia areata. The protocol was immunoSEQ multiplex PCR, while the TCRdb copy is restricted to in-frame clones and leaves out a portion. The sample records 110,000 to 150,000 clones, 54% being singletons. The input for sequencing was CD8+ T cells sorted from blood, taken at week 4, from a patient treated with tofacitinib. These receptors originate from a human donor with alopecia areata. CDR3s include the opening cysteine and the closing phenylalanine or tryptophan. A D gene is named only where the DNA matches it firmly. Only some rows state a clone size, as once, few, many or a class for expanded clones.

abundance: -
j_gene: TRBJ1-1
v_gene: TRBV2
d_gene: TRBD1
CDR3aa: CASSDPGQGHTEAFF
CDR3nt: TGTGCCAGCAGTGACCCCGGACAGGGACACACTGAAGCTTTCTTT

abundance: -
j_gene: TRBJ2-3
v_gene: TRBV18
d_gene: -
CDR3aa: CASSPGHQETDTQYF
CDR3nt: TGTGCCAGCTCACCCGGACATCAGGAGACAGATACGCAGTATTTT

abundance: once
j_gene: TRBJ2-7
v_gene: TRBV30
d_gene: -
CDR3aa: CAWRGRFEQYF
CDR3nt: TGTGCCTGGAGAGGACGGTTCGAGCAGTACTTC

abundance: few
j_gene: TRBJ2-1
v_gene: TRBV29-1
d_gene: -
CDR3aa: CSVEGRSYEQFF
CDR3nt: TGCAGCGTTGAAGGACGCAGCTATGAGCAGTTCTTC

abundance: -
j_gene: TRBJ2-7
v_gene: TRBV7-6
d_gene: -
CDR3aa: CASSPGSALTEQYF
CDR3nt: TGTGCCAGCAGCCCTGGGTCGGCCCTTACGGAGCAGTACTTC

abundance: -
j_gene: TRBJ1-1
v_gene: TRBV30
d_gene: TRBD1
CDR3aa: CAWSGDRDLQNTEAFF
CDR3nt: TGTGCCTGGAGTGGGGACAGGGACCTTCAGAACACTGAAGCTTTCTTT

abundance: few
j_gene: TRBJ2-1
v_gene: TRBV7-9
d_gene: -
CDR3aa: CASSPVGPYNEQFF
CDR3nt: TGTGCCAGCAGCCCCGTGGGGCCCTACAATGAGCAGTTCTTC

abundance: -
j_gene: TRBJ1-2
v_gene: TRBV11-2
d_gene: TRBD1
CDR3aa: CASSWDSAMYGYTF
CDR3nt: TGTGCCAGCAGCTGGGACAGTGCAATGTATGGCTACACCTTC

abundance: -
j_gene: TRBJ2-5
v_gene: TRBV29-1
d_gene: -
CDR3aa: CSVRRGDETQYF
CDR3nt: TGCAGCGTCCGGCGGGGCGACGAGACCCAGTACTTC

abundance: -
j_gene: TRBJ1-4
v_gene: TRBV13
d_gene: -
CDR3aa: CASSLVGEKLFF
CDR3nt: TGTGCCAGCAGCTTAGTCGGTGAAAAACTGTTTTTT

abundance: few
j_gene: TRBJ2-2
v_gene: TRBV30
d_gene: -
CDR3aa: CAWSVGVTGELFF
CDR3nt: TGTGCCTGGAGTGTAGGGGTCACCGGGGAGCTGTTTTTT

abundance: -
j_gene: TRBJ1-1
v_gene: TRBV4-1
d_gene: -
CDR3aa: CASSQALPGHPNTEAFF
CDR3nt: TGCGCCAGCAGCCAAGCTCTCCCGGGACACCCGAACACTGAAGCTTTCTTT

abundance: -
j_gene: TRBJ2-7
v_gene: TRBV4-1
d_gene: TRBD1
CDR3aa: CASSHPRYPGTGEPYEQYF
CDR3nt: TGCGCCAGCAGCCACCCCCGTTACCCCGGGACAGGCGAACCCTACGAGCAGTACTTC

abundance: -
j_gene: TRBJ2-7
v_gene: TRBV6-5
d_gene: -
CDR3aa: CASSYDRSYEQYF
CDR3nt: TGTGCCAGCAGTTACGACAGATCCTACGAGCAGTACTTC

abundance: few
j_gene: TRBJ2-1
v_gene: TRBV25-1
d_gene: -
CDR3aa: CATKAHNEQFF
CDR3nt: TGTGCCACTAAGGCCCACAATGAGCAGTTCTTC

abundance: -
j_gene: TRBJ2-1
v_gene: TRBV7-9
d_gene: -
CDR3aa: CASSAHPRDDYNEQFF
CDR3nt: TGTGCCAGCAGCGCCCACCCCCGGGACGACTACAATGAGCAGTTCTTC

abundance: -
j_gene: TRBJ2-1
v_gene: TRBV7-8
d_gene: -
CDR3aa: CASSFQRGEQFF
CDR3nt: TGTGCCAGCAGCTTCCAGAGGGGTGAGCAGTTCTTC

abundance: -
j_gene: TRBJ2-1
v_gene: TRBV6-1
d_gene: TRBD2
CDR3aa: CASTDGLDDEQFF
CDR3nt: TGTGCCAGCACCGACGGACTAGACGATGAGCAGTTCTTC

abundance: few
j_gene: TRBJ2-5
v_gene: TRBV27
d_gene: -
CDR3aa: CASSPTPGEQETQYF
CDR3nt: TGTGCCAGCAGTCCTACCCCGGGGGAACAAGAGACCCAGTACTTC

abundance: -
j_gene: TRBJ1-5
v_gene: TRBV6-5
d_gene: TRBD1
CDR3aa: CASRGQGNQPQHF
CDR3nt: TGTGCCAGCAGGGGACAGGGAAATCAGCCCCAGCATTTT

abundance: -
j_gene: TRBJ1-2
v_gene: TRBV30
d_gene: -
CDR3aa: CAWSVGRENGYTF
CDR3nt: TGTGCCTGGAGTGTAGGCAGGGAGAATGGCTACACCTTC

abundance: once
j_gene: TRBJ2-1
v_gene: TRBV13
d_gene: TRBD1
CDR3aa: CASSLAFGQGEGYYYNEQFF
CDR3nt: TGTGCCAGCAGCTTAGCCTTCGGACAGGGCGAGGGGTACTACTACAATGAGCAGTTCTTC

abundance: -
j_gene: TRBJ1-1
v_gene: TRBV5-4
d_gene: -
CDR3aa: CASSPDQQMTEAFF
CDR3nt: TGTGCCAGCAGCCCGGACCAACAGATGACTGAAGCTTTCTTT

abundance: -
j_gene: TRBJ2-5
v_gene: TRBV30
d_gene: TRBD1
CDR3aa: CAWSSRQGETQYF
CDR3nt: TGTGCCTGGAGTTCTCGACAGGGGGAGACCCAGTACTTC

abundance: -
j_gene: TRBJ1-6
v_gene: TRBV27
d_gene: TRBD1
CDR3aa: CASSSLLDRVNSPLHF
CDR3nt: TGTGCCAGCAGTTCACTACTGGACAGGGTAAATTCACCCCTCCACTTT

abundance: many
j_gene: TRBJ1-5
v_gene: TRBV9
d_gene: -
CDR3aa: CASSVGGPNQPQHF
CDR3nt: TGTGCCAGCAGCGTAGGGGGCCCCAATCAGCCCCAGCATTTT

abundance: -
j_gene: TRBJ1-2
v_gene: TRBV4-2
d_gene: -
CDR3aa: CASSTPETDYGYTF
CDR3nt: TGTGCCAGCAGCACCCCCGAGACGGACTATGGCTACACCTTC

abundance: -
j_gene: TRBJ1-1
v_gene: TRBV6-5
d_gene: -
CDR3aa: CASSGTPLSGAFF
CDR3nt: TGTGCCAGCAGCGGGACCCCACTGAGCGGAGCTTTCTTT

abundance: -
j_gene: TRBJ1-2
v_gene: TRBV7-9
d_gene: TRBD1
CDR3aa: CASSPRDRNPYGYTF
CDR3nt: TGTGCCAGCAGCCCGCGGGACAGGAACCCCTATGGCTACACCTTC

abundance: -
j_gene: TRBJ2-1
v_gene: TRBV25-1
d_gene: TRBD1
CDR3aa: CASSEFGTGGFEQFF
CDR3nt: TGTGCCAGCAGTGAATTTGGGACAGGGGGATTTGAGCAGTTCTTC

abundance: -
j_gene: TRBJ2-3
v_gene: TRBV4-3
d_gene: TRBD1
CDR3aa: CASSLLWDRGADTQYF
CDR3nt: TGCGCCAGCAGCCTACTCTGGGACAGGGGCGCAGATACGCAGTATTTT

abundance: -
j_gene: TRBJ1-2
v_gene: TRBV7-2
d_gene: TRBD1
CDR3aa: CASSFIYPDRADGYTF
CDR3nt: TGTGCCAGCAGCTTTATTTATCCAGACAGGGCGGATGGCTACACCTTC

abundance: -
j_gene: TRBJ2-5
v_gene: TRBV30
d_gene: -
CDR3aa: CAWSVGTQYF
CDR3nt: TGTGCCTGGAGTGTCGGGACCCAGTACTTC

abundance: -
j_gene: TRBJ1-1
v_gene: TRBV29-1
d_gene: -
CDR3aa: CSASEGPEAFF
CDR3nt: TGCAGCGCATCGGAGGGCCCGGAAGCTTTCTTT

abundance: few
j_gene: TRBJ2-5
v_gene: TRBV7-6
d_gene: TRBD1
CDR3aa: CASSSLGTGLGGETQYF
CDR3nt: TGTGCCAGCAGCTCCCTGGGGACAGGGTTGGGTGGAGAGACCCAGTACTTC

abundance: few
j_gene: TRBJ2-7
v_gene: TRBV30
d_gene: -
CDR3aa: CAWSSEGFHEQYF
CDR3nt: TGTGCCTGGAGTTCCGAGGGATTCCACGAGCAGTACTTC

abundance: -
j_gene: TRBJ2-7
v_gene: TRBV13
d_gene: -
CDR3aa: CASSLGEKGPYEQYF
CDR3nt: TGTGCCAGCAGCTTAGGCGAGAAGGGGCCCTACGAGCAGTACTTC

abundance: -
j_gene: TRBJ2-7
v_gene: TRBV25-1
d_gene: -
CDR3aa: CASSNSYEQYF
CDR3nt: TGTGCCAGCAGTAACAGCTACGAGCAGTACTTC

abundance: -
j_gene: TRBJ1-1
v_gene: TRBV7-2
d_gene: -
CDR3aa: CASSSGIWNTEAFF
CDR3nt: TGTGCCAGCAGCTCAGGTATCTGGAACACTGAAGCTTTCTTT

abundance: -
j_gene: TRBJ1-2
v_gene: TRBV30
d_gene: -
CDR3aa: CAWSVGEGYGYTF
CDR3nt: TGTGCCTGGAGCGTCGGTGAGGGCTATGGCTACACCTTC

abundance: few
j_gene: TRBJ1-2
v_gene: TRBV30
d_gene: -
CDR3aa: CAWSTGDYGYTF
CDR3nt: TGTGCCTGGAGTACAGGAGACTATGGCTACACCTTC

abundance: -
j_gene: TRBJ2-1
v_gene: TRBV30
d_gene: TRBD2
CDR3aa: CAWGPTSGEYNEQFF
CDR3nt: TGTGCCTGGGGTCCGACTAGCGGGGAGTACAATGAGCAGTTCTTC

abundance: -
j_gene: TRBJ2-6
v_gene: TRBV29-1
d_gene: -
CDR3aa: CSVESLSGANVLTF
CDR3nt: TGCAGCGTTGAATCGCTCTCTGGGGCCAACGTCCTGACTTTC

abundance: -
j_gene: TRBJ1-1
v_gene: TRBV7-9
d_gene: TRBD1
CDR3aa: CASSPGGAPNTEAFF
CDR3nt: TGTGCCAGCAGCCCAGGGGGGGCACCGAACACTGAAGCTTTCTTT

abundance: -
j_gene: TRBJ2-5
v_gene: TRBV10-3
d_gene: TRBD1
CDR3aa: CAISDRQGQETQYF
CDR3nt: TGTGCCATCAGTGATCGACAGGGGCAGGAGACCCAGTACTTC

abundance: few
j_gene: TRBJ2-7
v_gene: TRBV23-1
d_gene: -
CDR3aa: CASSQWPSEQYF
CDR3nt: TGCGCCAGCAGTCAATGGCCCTCTGAGCAGTACTTC

abundance: -
j_gene: TRBJ1-1
v_gene: TRBV29-1
d_gene: -
CDR3aa: CSVPSGANTEAFF
CDR3nt: TGCAGCGTTCCCTCAGGGGCGAACACTGAAGCTTTCTTT

abundance: -
j_gene: TRBJ1-5
v_gene: TRBV27
d_gene: -
CDR3aa: CASSRGGVGNQPQHF
CDR3nt: TGTGCCAGCAGTCGCGGTGGGGTTGGTAATCAGCCCCAGCATTTT

abundance: -
j_gene: TRBJ2-1
v_gene: TRBV6-1
d_gene: TRBD2
CDR3aa: CASSDGTSGGNEQFF
CDR3nt: TGTGCCAGCAGTGACGGGACTAGCGGGGGGAATGAGCAGTTCTTC

abundance: -
j_gene: TRBJ1-4
v_gene: TRBV5-6
d_gene: -
CDR3aa: CASSLKPTTNEKLFF
CDR3nt: TGTGCCAGCAGCTTGAAGCCTACAACTAATGAAAAACTGTTTTTT

abundance: -
j_gene: TRBJ1-1
v_gene: TRBV30
d_gene: -
CDR3aa: CAWSLTVNTEAFF
CDR3nt: TGTGCCTGGAGTCTTACAGTGAACACTGAAGCTTTCTTT

abundance: -
j_gene: TRBJ2-2
v_gene: TRBV4-2
d_gene: -
CDR3aa: CASSKNTGELFF
CDR3nt: TGTGCCAGCAGCAAAAACACCGGGGAGCTGTTTTTT

abundance: -
j_gene: TRBJ2-5
v_gene: TRBV25-1
d_gene: -
CDR3aa: CASSWASGSLETQYF
CDR3nt: TGTGCCAGCAGTTGGGCCTCGGGGAGTCTAGAGACCCAGTACTTC

abundance: few
j_gene: TRBJ2-3
v_gene: TRBV7-8
d_gene: -
CDR3aa: CASSASPWGSNTQYF
CDR3nt: TGTGCCAGCAGCGCGTCGCCCTGGGGCAGTAATACGCAGTATTTT